This T cell receptor beta chain was identified during a study of post-analysis software for immune sequencing data. Study-level results: Compared with controls, patients had more of about 5 TRBV segments, including TRBV5-6, TRBV5-1 and TRBV20-1.

A word on this clonotype: The antigen is not known.

Unique molecular identifiers were built into the TCR beta cDNA libraries. TCRdb redid the calling of the PCR reads with MiXCR, one entry per CDR3 protein. The repertoire holds some 450,000 distinct CDR3 sequences, with roughly 45% as singletons. This CDR3 spans 13 amino acids. Germline assignment: CDR1 MNHEY and CDR2 SVGEGT. The ends were cut back, 6 bases at V and 6 bases at J, with 14 bases in the middle. The V gene is TRBV6-2 or TRBV6-3, the J gene TRBJ2-5; D remains unclear. The sample consisted of blood. The origin of this receptor is a girl aged 10-17 years with multiple sclerosis. CDR3 loop: CASRSDTYKTQYF. The CDR3 nucleotides are TGTGCCAGCAGGTCAGACACCTACAAGACCCAGTACTTC.